The 30 T cell receptor beta chains below come from one sample, sequenced in a study of T cells in Graves' hyperthyroidism and ophthalmopathy. RNA transcripts were the template for amplifying TCR beta CDR3 regions. The HTBI primer set was used in a first-round RT-PCR of the TCR CDR3. A single record per CDR3 protein comes from TCRdb applying MiXCR to the multiplex PCR reads. This table has roughly 700,000 distinct CDR3 sequences, about a third appearing once. Sequences were obtained from blood. The receptors originated from a woman in her thirties or forties with Graves' hyperthyroidism.

This clonotype was seen ten or more times. CDR3 protein: CSASDRQNSPLHF. Here the CDR3 DNA reads TGCAGTGCTAGCGACAGACAAAATTCACCCCTCCACTTT. The chain carries TRBV20-1 and TRBJ1-6; a possible D gene is TRBD1 (5 bases). The CDR3 extends over 13 amino acids. Germline CDR1 is DFQATT and CDR2 is SNEGSKA (reference sequence). Between the trimmed V and J ends, which lost 3 bases and 7 bases, there was a span of 10 bases.

The sample holds a few counts of this clonotype. The V gene is TRBV10-3, the J gene TRBJ1-1, with 11 nucleotides matching TRBD1. The CDR3 contains 15 residues. Germline V gene lookup returns CDR1 ENHRY and CDR2 SYGVKD. The V and J ends lost 10 bases and 0 bases, in that order; junction bases with no gene match: 7. CDR3 protein: CATRDRGALNTEAFF. CDR3 DNA: TGTGCCACCCGGGACAGGGGGGCTTTGAACACTGAAGCTTTCTTT.

This rearrangement joins TRBV6-6 to TRBJ1-3; TRBD1 matches 10 bases. The V gene end was trimmed by 10 bases and the J gene end by 8 bases; junction bases not matched to a gene: 20. Germline V CDR1 and CDR2: MNHNY, SVGAGI (reference sequence). The CDR3 totals 17 residues. CDR3 in DNA: TGTGCCAACCCGATTGGGTCCGTCCGGGACAGGGGACACACCATATATTTT. Translated: CANPIGSVRDRGHTIYF.

This clonotype was found many times. V usage is TRBV2 and J usage is TRBJ2-7; 10 nucleotides match TRBD2. Germline values: CDR1 SNHLY, CDR2 FYNNEI. The CDR3 is made up of 14 amino acids. The trim removed 9 bases at V and 1 base at J, leaving 6 bases unmatched. CDR3 sequence (DNA): TGTGCCAGTCTACTAGCGGGACAGTCCTACGAGCAGTACTTC. Translating it yields CASLLAGQSYEQYF.

As concerns this clonotype: This may be a read error: a much more frequent sequence differs by one nucleotide. Lacking the conserved final phenylalanine or tryptophan, this CDR3 likely reflects a read error. V is TRBV7-2 and J is TRBJ1-5; 9 nucleotides align to TRBD1. CDR1 and CDR2 (germline): SGHTA, FQGNSA. The CDR3 length is 16 residues. Trimming cost V 1 base and J 5 bases; bases outside gene matches: 6. The CDR3 DNA reads TGTGCCAGCAGCTTAGTTGTTCGGACAGGGGATCAGCCCCAGCATCTT. Translated, it gives CASSLVVRTGDQPQHL.

This clonotype was picked up many times. The chain couples TRBV5-6 to TRBJ2-5; tentative D call: TRBD2 (5 bases). The germline V and J ends were trimmed by 4 bases and 3 bases, with 10 bases remaining between them. The germline gives CDR1 SGHDT, CDR2 YYEEEE. The CDR3 extends over 13 amino acids. As DNA, the CDR3 is TGTGCCAGCAGCGGCGGACTGGAAGAGACCCAGTACTTC. Protein: CASSGGLEETQYF.

The gene calls are TRBV4-1 and TRBJ1-1; 7 bases map to TRBD1. Germline values: CDR1 MGHRA, CDR2 YSYEKL. The CDR3 loop spans 16 amino acids. V was clipped by 0 bases and J by 4 bases; unmatched bases: 8. Here the CDR3 reads CASSQEGGGALTEAFF. In DNA form, the CDR3 reads TGCGCCAGCAGCCAAGAAGGAGGGGGCGCCCTCACTGAAGCTTTCTTT.

There are many counts of this clonotype. This sequence joins TRBV3-1 and TRBJ2-7; the D is unclear. The CDR3 loop spans 11 amino acids. The germline CDR1 and CDR2 sequences are LGHDT and YNNKEL (reference sequence). Trimming shortened V by 1 base and J by 7 bases, and 5 bases separated the two germline ends. The CDR3 DNA reads TGTGCCAGCAGCCAAGCGTCTGAGCAGTACTTC. Protein: CASSQASEQYF.

This clonotype has only one observation. The chain carries TRBV19 and TRBJ2-5; possible D gene TRBD1, 8 bases. Germline lookup yields CDR1 LNHDA and CDR2 SQIVND (reference sequence). Trimming took off 5 bases at V and 5 bases at J, with 15 bases between the two ends. The CDR3 spans 14 residues. The CDR3 region is CASSQQGGNETQYF. For the CDR3, the DNA is TGTGCCAGTAGTCAACAGGGGGGGAATGAGACCCAGTACTTC.

This chain links TRBV7-9 with TRBJ2-7; 7 bases line up with TRBD1. CDR3 length: 17 amino acids. From germline, CDR1 is SEHNR and CDR2 FQNEAQ (reference sequence). V shed 5 bases, J shed 0 bases, and the junction held 13 bases outside the gene matches. The CDR3 DNA reads TGTGCCAGCAGCGGGCCAGGGGGATCGACGAGCTCCTACGAGCAGTACTTC. Protein product: CASSGPGGSTSSYEQYF.

This clonotype has a single count. The genes are TRBV29-1 and TRBJ2-7; 10 nucleotides agree with TRBD2. The CDR3 runs to 13 residues. Per germline, CDR1 SQVTM and CDR2 ANQGSEA. Trimming at V came to 0 bases and at J to 6 bases, leaving 2 bases not matched to a gene. The CDR3 region is CSVEETSGVEQYF. The CDR3 bases are TGCAGCGTTGAAGAAACTAGCGGGGTCGAGCAGTACTTC.

The V gene is TRBV29-1, the J gene TRBJ2-5, with D possibly TRBD2 on 7 matching bases. This CDR3 contains 14 residues. Germline V gene lookup returns CDR1 SQVTM and CDR2 ANQGSEA. Trimming removed 5 bases at V and 6 bases at J, with 19 bases between. Here the CDR3 reads CSVLHQGGTKTQYF. CDR3 in DNA: TGCAGCGTTCTACATCAGGGAGGGACAAAGACCCAGTACTTC.

In this sample, this clonotype turned up a few times. The rearrangement uses TRBV27 and TRBJ1-2, with a tentative D call TRBD1 (6 bases). This CDR3 spans 14 amino acids. CDR1 and CDR2 from the germline V gene are MNHEY and SMNVEV (reference sequence). Trimming removed 3 bases from V and 4 bases from J, with 12 bases in between. The DNA for the CDR3 is TGTGCCAGCAGTTTCATGGACAGAGGCTATGGCTACACCTTC. Its translation: CASSFMDRGYGYTF.

This clonotype has a handful of counts. The chain carries TRBV7-2 and TRBJ2-3; D perhaps matches TRBD2 (5 bases). This CDR3 contains 12 residues. Per germline, CDR1 SGHTA and CDR2 FQGNSA. Trimming took 9 bases from V and 2 from J, leaving 9 bases between them. The CDR3 DNA reads TGTGCCAGTACAGCGGTCACAGATACGCAGTATTTT. Translation gives CASTAVTDTQYF.

V usage is TRBV12-3 or TRBV12-4 and J usage is TRBJ2-7; D is possibly TRBD2 (6 bases). V was cut by 6 bases and J by 6 bases, with 15 bases left in between. The CDR3 runs to 13 residues. As DNA, the CDR3 is TGTGCCAGCAGCGGGAGTCAGTGGCGCGAGCAGTACTTC. It is translated as CASSGSQWREQYF.

The chain has TRBV5-6 and TRBJ2-7; D ambiguous. Trimming took off 4 bases at V and 5 bases at J, with 10 bases between the two ends. Germline CDR1 and CDR2: SGHDT and YYEEEE. The CDR3 contains 12 residues. The chain's CDR3 is CASSRSRDEQYF. Written as DNA, the CDR3 is TGTGCCAGCAGCCGCAGTCGGGACGAGCAGTACTTC. The full variable domain, its missing parts supplied by reference TRBV5-6 and TRBJ2-7, is DAGVTQSPTHLIKTRGQQVTLRCSPKSGHDTVSWYQQALGQGPQFIFQYYEEEERQRGNFPDRFSGHQFPNYSSELNVNALLLGDSALYLCASSRSRDEQYFGPGTRLTVT.

This clonotype was observed a handful of times. V and J are TRBV20-1 and TRBJ1-2; D is perhaps TRBD1 (5 bases). Trimming left V 2 bases short and J 2 bases short, with 12 bases between. Germline CDR1 and CDR2: DFQATT and SNEGSKA (reference sequence). This CDR3 contains 14 residues. DNA for the CDR3: TGCAGTGCTAGACCAGGGACTTCCAACTATGGCTACACCTTC. Protein sequence: CSARPGTSNYGYTF.

The chain combines TRBV29-1 with TRBJ2-6; D is possibly TRBD2 (5 bases). Germline-derived CDR1 and CDR2 are SQVTM and ANQGSEA. The CDR3 covers 15 residues. V was shortened by 4 bases and J by 0 bases, with 10 bases between the two germline ends. The CDR3 sequence is CSVAGFRSGANVLTF. DNA for the CDR3: TGCAGCGTTGCGGGATTCCGCTCTGGGGCCAACGTCCTGACTTTC. Together with reference TRBV29-1 and TRBJ2-6, the CDR3 gives the full variable domain: SAVISQKPSRDICQRGTSLTIQCQVDSQVTMMFWYRQQPGQSLTLIATANQGSEATYESGFVIDKFPISRPNLTFSTLTVSNMSPEDSSIYLCSVAGFRSGANVLTFGAGSRLTVL.

V gene TRBV20-1 combines with J gene TRBJ2-5; 14 bases match TRBD2. TRBJ2-4 explains the end of the DNA better; the J call may be wrong. This CDR3 is 15 amino acids long. The germline V gene encodes CDR1 DFQATT and CDR2 SNEGSKA (reference sequence). The CDR3 protein is CSAKPGTSGGNIQYF. CDR3 DNA sequence: TGCAGTGCTAAACCAGGGACTAGCGGGGGAAACATTCAGTACTTC.

The chain links TRBV12-3 or TRBV12-4 to TRBJ1-4; D uncertain. The germline V and J ends were trimmed by 6 bases and 7 bases, with 15 bases remaining between them. The CDR3 sequence is 14 residues long. The CDR3 here is CASRRTSGSEKLFF. CDR3 sequence (DNA): TGTGCCAGCAGGCGGACTAGCGGAAGTGAAAAACTGTTTTTT.

This clonotype came up a few times. This chain links TRBV9 with TRBJ1-1; tentatively, D is TRBD1 (5 bases). Looked up from germline, CDR1 is SGDLS and CDR2 is YYNGEE. This CDR3 spans 16 amino acids. Trimming took 1 base from V and 2 from J, leaving 15 bases between them. This chain's CDR3 is CASSVKTRDQNTEAFF. CDR3 bases: TGTGCCAGCAGCGTAAAAACCCGGGACCAAAACACTGAAGCTTTCTTT. Full variable domain (remainder filled in from reference TRBV9 and TRBJ1-1): DSGVTQTPKHLITATGQRVTLRCSPRSGDLSVYWYQQSLDQGLQFLIQYYNGEERAKGNILERFSAQQFPDLHSELNLSSLELGDSALYFCASSVKTRDQNTEAFFGQGTRLTVV.

This clonotype was observed at least ten times. Relative to the germline gene, one junction end is altered; a read error may explain this. The J gene is TRBJ1-6, the V gene TRBV19; the D is unclear. CDR1 and CDR2 (germline): LNHDA, SQIVND (reference sequence). CDR3 length: 15 amino acids. The DNA of the CDR3 is TGTGCCAGTAGGGTCGATGGGTCCTCTAATTCACCCCTCCACTTT. Translation gives CASRVDGSSNSPLHF.

The V and J genes are TRBV2 and TRBJ2-2; 11 bases fit TRBD2. The germline CDR1 and CDR2 sequences are SNHLY and FYNNEI. J gave up 0 bases and V 8 bases, and 5 bases lay outside the gene matches. The CDR3 is 16 amino acids. The CDR3 here is CASVPGLAANTGELFF. For the CDR3, the DNA is TGTGCCAGCGTACCGGGACTAGCGGCGAACACCGGGGAGCTGTTTTTT.

This clonotype was found many times. The rearrangement links TRBV6-6 to TRBJ1-6; the match to TRBD1 covers 10 bases. The CDR3 has 15 residues. Trimming cost V 2 bases and J 8 bases; bases outside gene matches: 3. Germline V CDR1 and CDR2: MNHNY, SVGAGI (reference sequence). DNA for the CDR3: TGTGCCAGCAGTTACCAGGGACAGGGGCATTCACCCCTCCACTTT. This encodes CASSYQGQGHSPLHF.

Regarding this clonotype: A read error may explain this, as a much larger clone is one base away. The V gene is TRBV20-1, the J gene TRBJ2-5; D is perhaps TRBD2 (6 bases). This CDR3 spans 12 amino acids. Germline CDR1 DFQATT, CDR2 SNEGSKA (reference sequence). This chain's CDR3 is CSAPPRGETRYF. The CDR3 DNA sequence: TGCAGTGCACCCCCGCGGGGTGAGACCCGGTACTTC.

A few counts support this clonotype. The chain is built from TRBV19 and TRBJ1-2; TRBD1 matches 7 bases. The junction had 18 bases not matched to a gene; V was cut back by 6 bases and J by 8 bases. Germline values: CDR1 LNHDA, CDR2 SQIVND (reference sequence). The CDR3 consists of 16 residues. CDR3 DNA sequence: TGTGCCAGTAGGGTCTCAGGACAGGAGAAGCCGGGAGGCTACACCTTC. This encodes CASRVSGQEKPGGYTF. Full variable domain (missing parts from reference TRBV19 and TRBJ1-2): DGGITQSPKYLFRKEGQNVTLSCEQNLNHDAMYWYRQDPGQGLRLIYYSQIVNDFQKGDIAEGYSVSREKKESFPLTVTSAQKNPTAFYLCASRVSGQEKPGGYTFGSGTRLTVV.

The chain recombines TRBV7-2 with TRBJ1-2, with TRBD1 matching 10 bases. Germline assignment: CDR1 SGHTA and CDR2 FQGNSA. The CDR3 covers 15 residues. V gave up 5 bases and J gave up 6 bases; unmatched junction bases: 9. CDR3 protein: CASSPIRDRGHGYTF. The CDR3 nucleotides read TGTGCCAGCAGCCCCATCCGGGACAGGGGACATGGCTACACCTTC.

In its sample, this clonotype was seen a few times. CDR3 protein: CASSYDSVTNYGYTF. DNA of the CDR3: TGTGCCAGCAGTTACGACAGCGTCACTAACTATGGCTACACCTTC. This sequence joins TRBV6-5 and TRBJ1-2, with D possibly being TRBD1 (5 bases). The germline CDR1 and CDR2 sequences are MNHEY and SVGAGI. CDR3 length: 15 amino acids. The V gene lost 2 bases and the J gene lost 0 bases, with 10 bases spanning the gap.

The rearrangement uses TRBV24-1 and TRBJ2-7; D gene uncertain. The CDR3 has 13 residues. V was clipped by 1 base and J by 10 bases, with 13 bases between them. Germline values: CDR1 KGHDR, CDR2 SFDVKD. Here the CDR3 reads CATSDLKVRVQYF. The CDR3 DNA sequence: TGTGCCACCAGTGATTTAAAGGTCCGGGTTCAGTACTTC.

The chain uses TRBV6-6 and TRBJ2-5, with 11 bases lining up with TRBD1. Germline V CDR1 and CDR2: MNHNY, SVGAGI (reference sequence). The CDR3 is 15 amino acids. V trimming: 6 bases; J trimming: 5 bases; junction bases outside the gene matches: 8. The DNA for the CDR3 is TGTGCCAGCAGGCCCGGGACAGGGGGTTCGGAGACCCAGTACTTC. Encoded protein: CASRPGTGGSETQYF.